Shown below are 25 T cell receptor beta chains from a single sample sequenced in a study of T-cell memory formation after mild COVID-19. From the 5' RACE reads, TCRdb called clonotypes with MiXCR, one entry per CDR3 protein. The table has a few hundred thousand distinct CDR3 sequences, less than 25% seen once. Sequenced sample: PBMCs or a T cell subset sorted from them (not recorded which). These receptors were obtained from a man between 18 and 35 years old who had mild COVID-19 (a few samples of this study predate the infection). Cell type and time point are not known.

This clonotype has a handful of counts. The rearrangement uses TRBV4-1 and TRBJ1-5; D may be TRBD1 (5 bases). The V and J ends lost 1 base and 1 base respectively, with 11 bases between them. Germline CDR1 MGHRA, CDR2 YSYEKL. CDR3 length: 16 amino acids. CDR3 region: CASSQGQGPSNQPQHF. For the CDR3, the DNA is TGCGCCAGCAGCCAAGGTCAGGGACCCAGCAATCAGCCCCAGCATTTT.

This clonotype was counted ten times or more. V gene TRBV4-2 combines with J gene TRBJ2-2; 12 nucleotides agree with TRBD2. The V gene's germline CDR1 is LGHNA and CDR2 YNFKEQ. Trimming at V came to 1 base and at J to 5 bases, leaving 8 bases not matched to a gene. This CDR3 comprises 18 residues. CDR3: CASSQVLAGGLGTGELFF. The CDR3 nucleotides are TGTGCCAGCAGCCAAGTTCTAGCGGGGGGGCTTGGGACCGGGGAGCTGTTTTTT.

J is TRBJ2-3 and V is TRBV6-5; maybe TRBD2 (5 bases). Trimming removed 1 base from V and 5 bases from J, with 13 bases in between. The CDR3 runs 15 residues. Germline V gene lookup returns CDR1 MNHEY and CDR2 SVGAGI. The DNA for the CDR3 is TGTGCCAGCAGTTACTTGGCGGGCCCGGGAGATACGCAGTATTTT. Translating gives CASSYLAGPGDTQYF.

This clonotype has only a few counts. The gene calls are TRBV7-9 and TRBJ1-6; D not resolved. Trimming stripped 2 bases from V and 8 bases from J, with 4 bases between. This CDR3 contains 12 residues. CDR1 is SEHNR, CDR2 FQNEAQ, per germline (reference sequence). The CDR3 region is CASSLSHSPLHF. In nucleotides, the CDR3 is TGTGCCAGCAGCTTATCTCATTCACCCCTCCACTTT.

The CDR3 DNA reads as TGTGCCAGCAGCCCGACCGGGACAGGGCGATCACAAGATAGCAATCAGCCCCAGCATTTT. It translates to CASSPTGTGRSQDSNQPQHF. This chain connects TRBV5-5 to TRBJ1-5, with 9 bases fitting TRBD1. Germline V gene data show CDR1 as SGHKS and CDR2 as YYEKEE (reference sequence). This CDR3 contains 20 residues. J was trimmed by 0 bases and V by 4 bases; bases with no gene match: 17.

CDR3 DNA sequence: TGCGCCAGCAGCCACGAAAAGACAGGTGCCTACGAGCAGTACGTC. Residues: CASSHEKTGAYEQYV. The gene calls are TRBV4-1 and TRBJ2-7; D perhaps matches TRBD1 (6 bases). Trimming stripped 3 bases from V and 2 bases from J, with 14 bases between. The germline gives CDR1 MGHRA, CDR2 YSYEKL. The CDR3 covers 15 residues.

The chain employs TRBV7-2 and TRBJ2-3; 14 nucleotides match TRBD2. The CDR3 covers 17 residues. J was trimmed by 5 bases and V by 5 bases; bases with no gene match: 9. CDR1 is SGHTA, CDR2 FQGNSA, per germline. The CDR3 sequence is CASSTWTSGGYGDTQYF. As DNA, the CDR3 is TGTGCCAGCAGCACTTGGACTAGCGGGGGGTACGGAGATACGCAGTATTTT.

Only a few counts were recorded for this clonotype. This chain connects TRBV6-6 to TRBJ2-3, with D hard to call. The CDR3 consists of 15 residues. Trimming stripped 7 bases from V and 1 base from J, with 15 bases between. CDR1 and CDR2 from the germline V gene are MNHNY and SVGAGI (reference sequence). For the CDR3, the DNA is TGTGCCAGCACCCAGACATCCTCTCGCACAGATACGCAGTATTTT. It translates to CASTQTSSRTDTQYF.

The chain is built from TRBV20-1 and TRBJ2-2; maybe TRBD1 (7 bases). V was pared by 3 bases and J by 7 bases, with 12 bases between. CDR1 DFQATT and CDR2 SNEGSKA come from the germline V gene (reference sequence). The CDR3 is 13 amino acids. The CDR3 reads CSARQGGGGELFF. DNA for the CDR3: TGCAGTGCTAGGCAGGGGGGCGGCGGGGAGCTGTTTTTT.

This clonotype was counted between two and nine times. CDR3 in DNA: TGCGCCAGCAGCCAAGCCGGAACAGGGGCCTATGGCTACACCTTC. Translation: CASSQAGTGAYGYTF. The V and J genes are TRBV4-1 and TRBJ1-2, with 7 bases that match TRBD1. Germline V CDR1 and CDR2: MGHRA, YSYEKL. The CDR3 runs 15 residues. V lost 1 base and J lost 4; bases outside the gene matches: 6.

This clonotype was seen a few times. The chain combines TRBV7-2 with TRBJ2-7; no firm D call. The CDR3 extends over 15 amino acids. The germline CDR1 and CDR2 sequences are SGHTA and FQGNSA. V lost 0 bases and J lost 2, with 11 bases in between. DNA for the CDR3: TGTGCCAGCAGCTTAGCATCCAGTGGCCCCTACGAGCAGTACTTC. It encodes CASSLASSGPYEQYF.

Only a few counts were recorded for this clonotype. This sequence joins TRBV4-3 and TRBJ2-7, with 7 bases fitting TRBD2. CDR1 and CDR2 from the germline V gene are LGHNA and YSLEER. The CDR3 length is 14 residues. With V trimmed by 4 bases and J by 5 bases, 8 bases remained unmatched. CDR3 DNA sequence: TGCGCCAGCAGCCTCGAGATGGGGGGGAACGAGCAGTACTTC. Translating it yields CASSLEMGGNEQYF.

This clonotype was counted between two and nine times. The rearrangement uses TRBV18 and TRBJ1-1, with unresolved D. V dropped 0 bases and J dropped 5 bases, with 7 bases sitting between them. The CDR3 loop spans 13 amino acids. Germline values: CDR1 KGHSH, CDR2 LQKENI. As DNA, the CDR3 is TGTGCCAGCTCACCACCTACGAGGACTGAAGCTTTCTTT. Translation: CASSPPTRTEAFF.

This clonotype occurred a few times. The J gene is TRBJ2-2, the V gene TRBV7-9; 8 nucleotides align to TRBD1. V shed 1 base, J shed 4 bases, and the junction held 8 bases outside the gene matches. The CDR3 spans 17 residues. Germline V gene sequence: CDR1 SEHNR, CDR2 FQNEAQ (reference sequence). CDR3 region: CASSLETGDRTTGELFF. The CDR3 region has the DNA TGTGCCAGCAGCTTAGAGACCGGGGACAGGACCACCGGGGAGCTGTTTTTT. Based on the CDR3 plus reference TRBV7-9 and TRBJ2-2, the full variable domain is DTGVSQNPRHKITKRGQNVTFRCDPISEHNRLYWYRQTLGQGPEFLTYFQNEAQLEKSRLLSDRFSAERPKGSFSTLEIQRTEQGDSAMYLCASSLETGDRTTGELFFGEGSRLTVL.

A few counts support this clonotype. The rearrangement joins TRBV6-2 or TRBV6-3 to TRBJ1-5; D possibly corresponds to TRBD1 (5 bases). Trimming took off 8 bases at V and 7 bases at J, with 21 bases between the two ends. CDR1 and CDR2 from the germline V gene are MNHEY and SVGEGT. CDR3 size: 15 residues. The CDR3 coding sequence is TGTGCCAGCGGTCCAGCCGGGACCGGAGGCCAGCCCCAGCATTTT. This translates into CASGPAGTGGQPQHF.

This clonotype was seen more than once but under ten times. The chain recombines TRBV2 with TRBJ2-7, with D hard to call. Trimming shortened V by 4 bases and J by 0 bases, and 16 bases separated the two germline ends. This CDR3 region has 16 residues. Germline-derived CDR1 and CDR2 are SNHLY and FYNNEI. The CDR3 DNA is TGTGCCAGCAGTGGCATGGCTAGGAGACTCTCCTACGAGCAGTACTTC. Translation: CASSGMARRLSYEQYF.

The chain joins TRBV5-1 to TRBJ2-1; D gene unclear. Germline V gene lookup returns CDR1 SGHRS and CDR2 YFSETQ. The CDR3 consists of 12 residues. Trimming took 0 bases from V and 10 from J, leaving 8 bases between them. CDR3 sequence (DNA): TGCGCCAGCAGCTTGGTGGGCAGCGAGCAGTTCTTC. This codes for CASSLVGSEQFF.

The chain recombines TRBV7-8 with TRBJ2-5, with no clear D. Trimming stripped 6 bases from V and 2 bases from J, with 16 bases between. CDR1 SGHVS and CDR2 FQNEAQ come from the germline V gene. The CDR3 totals 15 residues. The CDR3 sequence is CASRINSNLQETQYF. The CDR3 DNA reads as TGTGCCAGCAGAATAAACAGCAACCTTCAAGAGACCCAGTACTTC.

This clonotype was picked up a small number of times. The rearrangement joins TRBV7-7 to TRBJ2-7, with D unresolved. The CDR3 runs 16 residues. Germline CDR1 SSHAT, CDR2 FNYEAQ (reference sequence). This CDR3 reads CASSLSTRHHGNEQYV. DNA for the CDR3: TGTGCTAGCAGCTTGTCGACCCGGCATCACGGTAACGAGCAGTACGTC.

The chain recombines TRBV4-1 with TRBJ1-1; TRBD1 matches at 8 bases. The CDR3 consists of 15 residues. Germline CDR1 and CDR2: MGHRA and YSYEKL. The junction had 3 bases not matched to a gene; V was cut back by 2 bases and J by 1 base. CDR3 protein: CASSQTGTGNTEAFF. The CDR3 DNA reads TGCGCCAGCAGCCAAACCGGGACAGGGAACACTGAAGCTTTCTTT.

This clonotype has ten or more counts. The chain links TRBV20-1 to TRBJ2-5, with 7 bases identical to TRBD1. The length of the CDR3 is 12 residues. Germline assignment: CDR1 DFQATT and CDR2 SNEGSKA (reference sequence). V lost 5 bases, J lost 2 bases, and 2 bases stayed unmatched. The CDR3 DNA sequence: TGCAGTGCTTCGGGACAGCAAGAGACCCAGTACTTC. Translating it yields CSASGQQETQYF.

This chain links TRBV6-5 with TRBJ2-1; 11 bases agree with TRBD2. The CDR3 totals 15 residues. Germline V gene data show CDR1 as MNHEY and CDR2 as SVGAGI. V trimming: 6 bases; J trimming: 6 bases; junction bases outside the gene matches: 7. CDR3 bases: TGTGCCAGCAGGGAATTTCTAGCGGGAGGCAATGAGCAGTTCTTC. As protein: CASREFLAGGNEQFF.

This clonotype was picked up a small number of times. The V call is TRBV14, the J call TRBJ2-1; tentative D call: TRBD1 (5 bases). The germline gives CDR1 SGHDN, CDR2 FVKESK. The CDR3 totals 14 residues. The ends were cut back, 0 bases at V and 9 bases at J, with 12 bases in the middle. CDR3 amino acids: CASSQDFSRGEQFF. In DNA, the CDR3 is TGTGCCAGCAGCCAAGATTTCAGTAGGGGTGAGCAGTTCTTC.

This clonotype appeared a few times. The gene calls are TRBV20-1 and TRBJ2-5; 8 bases line up with TRBD2. The CDR3 contains 14 residues. Trimming cost V 5 bases and J 5 bases; bases outside gene matches: 10. Looked up from germline, CDR1 is DFQATT and CDR2 is SNEGSKA (reference sequence). This chain's CDR3 is CSASVTSVGETQYF. The CDR3 nucleotides read TGCAGTGCTTCGGTGACTAGCGTAGGGGAGACCCAGTACTTC.

The chain uses TRBV23-1 and TRBJ1-4, with 8 bases lining up with TRBD1. TRBV23-1 is marked as an open reading frame, function uncertain. The CDR3 has 16 residues. J gave up 6 bases and V 7 bases, and 13 bases lay outside the gene matches. CDR3 in DNA: TGCGCCAGCATGGCCGGACAGGGAGGGTCGCATGAAAAACTGTTTTTT. Amino acids: CASMAGQGGSHEKLFF.